These 20 T cell receptor beta chains originate from one sample sequenced in a study of early T cells in non-severe SARS-CoV-2 infection. TCRdb independently ran MiXCR on the 5' RACE reads; one entry per CDR3 protein. The sample consists of 80,000 to 95,000 distinct CDR3 sequences, over 15% of them appearing once. The starting material was whole blood, obtained at baseline. The origin of the receptors is an adult who was a healthcare worker with PCR-confirmed SARS-CoV-2 infection or an uninfected control (not recorded which).

The V gene is TRBV4-3, the J gene TRBJ2-2, with D tentatively TRBD2 (5 bases). Trimming took off 0 bases at V and 6 bases at J, with 8 bases between the two ends. The CDR3 has 14 residues. Germline loops: CDR1 LGHNA, CDR2 YSLEER. This chain's CDR3 is CASSQEGAAGELFF. The CDR3, as DNA: TGCGCCAGCAGCCAAGAGGGAGCGGCCGGGGAGCTGTTTTTT.

This rearrangement joins TRBV20-1 to TRBJ1-5, with D perhaps TRBD1 (5 bases). Trimming pared 7 bases from V and 4 bases from J, leaving 14 bases between. This CDR3 has 13 residues. CDR1 and CDR2 from the germline V gene are DFQATT and SNEGSKA (reference sequence). DNA for the CDR3: TGCAGTGTCTCAGGGTACAATAATCAGCCCCAGCATTTT. Translated, it gives CSVSGYNNQPQHF.

V usage is TRBV7-9 and J usage is TRBJ2-1, with D possibly being TRBD2 (6 bases). The germline V and J ends were trimmed by 0 bases and 9 bases, with 9 bases remaining between them. Germline CDR1 is SEHNR and CDR2 is FQNEAQ (reference sequence). This CDR3 has 13 amino acids. CDR3 bases: TGTGCCAGCAGCTTAGCTACTAGCACTGAGCAGTTCTTC. Translation gives CASSLATSTEQFF.

This clonotype was counted only a few times. This rearrangement joins TRBV7-6 to TRBJ2-3; D might be TRBD2 (5 bases). This CDR3 comprises 17 residues. Looked up from germline, CDR1 is SGHVS and CDR2 is FNYEAQ. V lost 4 bases and J 2 bases, leaving 19 bases between the germline ends. The CDR3 DNA sequence: TGTGCCAGCAGCTGGGGATTACGCGGGCGGAACACAGATACGCAGTATTTT. This codes for CASSWGLRGRNTDTQYF.

This clonotype was seen only a few times. This sequence joins TRBV2 and TRBJ1-2; tentatively, D is TRBD1 (5 bases). This CDR3 has 12 amino acids. The germline gives CDR1 SNHLY, CDR2 FYNNEI. Trimming shortened V by 6 bases and J by 9 bases, and 14 bases separated the two germline ends. The CDR3 coding sequence is TGTGCCAGCAGCGGGACCGTGTCGAGCTACACCTTC. It specifies CASSGTVSSYTF.

This clonotype was seen at least ten times. The chain combines TRBV5-1 with TRBJ2-3; D may match TRBD1 or TRBD2 (6 bases each). The germline V gene has CDR1 SGHRS and CDR2 YFSETQ. There are 14 residues in the CDR3. The V gene lost 4 bases and the J gene lost 5 bases, with 14 bases spanning the gap. The CDR3: CASSHGGLGDTQYF. The CDR3 region has the DNA TGCGCCAGCAGCCACGGGGGCTTGGGAGATACGCAGTATTTT.

In this sample, this clonotype turned up a few times. The chain couples TRBV7-2 to TRBJ2-1; 7 positions match TRBD2. This CDR3 is built from 14 residues. Looked up from germline, CDR1 is SGHTA and CDR2 is FQGNSA. The V and J ends lost 5 bases and 9 bases, in that order; junction bases with no gene match: 10. CDR3 sequence reads: CASSGRAILGEQFF. In DNA, the CDR3 is TGTGCCAGCAGCGGGAGGGCCATTTTAGGTGAGCAGTTCTTC.

This clonotype was counted ten times or more. CDR3 DNA: TGTGCCAGCAGTCGTCGACAGCTTAGAGCTTTCTTT. As protein: CASSRRQLRAFF. The rearrangement joins TRBV6-2 or TRBV6-3 to TRBJ1-1; perhaps TRBD1 as D (5 bases). Per the germline V gene, CDR1 is MNHEY and CDR2 is SVGEGT. V gave up 5 bases and J gave up 10 bases, with 14 bases separating them. The CDR3 loop spans 12 amino acids.

The CDR3, as DNA: TGTGCCAGCAGTTTCGCAACAGGGAATTACGAGCAGTACTTC. Translating gives CASSFATGNYEQYF. V usage is TRBV27 and J usage is TRBJ2-7; tentative D call: TRBD1 (6 bases). The CDR3 totals 14 residues. V was cut by 3 bases and J by 4 bases, with 13 bases left in between. Germline values: CDR1 MNHEY, CDR2 SMNVEV (reference sequence).

The chain couples TRBV2 to TRBJ2-1, with 15 bases aligning to TRBD2. The CDR3 has 16 amino acids. V was clipped by 6 bases and J by 8 bases; unmatched bases: 8. CDR1 and CDR2 from the germline V gene are SNHLY and FYNNEI. The CDR3 reads CASSRTSGREGDEQFF. As DNA, the CDR3 is TGTGCCAGCAGCCGGACTAGCGGGAGGGAAGGTGATGAGCAGTTCTTC.

This clonotype has ten or more counts. This chain joins TRBV28 and TRBJ1-4; D unresolved. CDR1 is MDHEN, CDR2 SYDVKM, per germline. CDR3 length: 13 amino acids. V lost 3 bases and J 7 bases, leaving 9 bases between the germline ends. CDR3 sequence: CASSLPAGEKLFF. CDR3 nucleotide sequence: TGTGCCAGCAGTTTGCCAGCCGGTGAAAAACTGTTTTTT.

The chain is built from TRBV28 and TRBJ2-1; the D is unclear. Germline loops: CDR1 MDHEN, CDR2 SYDVKM. V was trimmed by 2 bases and J by 6 bases, leaving 11 bases between them. This CDR3 is 14 amino acids long. The CDR3 region has the DNA TGTGCCAGCAGTTTACAGGCCCCGGCCAATGAGCAGTTCTTC. Protein: CASSLQAPANEQFF.

The V gene is TRBV5-5, the J gene TRBJ2-7; the D is unclear. This CDR3 is built from 13 residues. Trimming removed 2 bases from V and 2 bases from J, with 8 bases in between. Germline assignment: CDR1 SGHKS and CDR2 YYEKEE (reference sequence). The CDR3 spells CASSFTRTYEQYF. The DNA for the CDR3 is TGTGCCAGCAGCTTTACGAGGACCTACGAGCAGTACTTC.

The chain recombines TRBV28 with TRBJ2-3; D tentatively reads TRBD1 or TRBD2 (6 bases each). CDR3 length: 16 amino acids. The V gene's germline CDR1 is MDHEN and CDR2 SYDVKM. V was trimmed by 4 bases and J by 5 bases, leaving 19 bases between them. CDR3 nucleotide sequence: TGTGCCAGCAGTTGGCTACCCAGGGGAGGTGGAGATACGCAGTATTTT. It specifies CASSWLPRGGGDTQYF.

This clonotype has a handful of counts. CDR3 sequence: CASSIRLAEITGELFF. The CDR3 bases are TGTGCCAGCAGCATAAGACTAGCGGAAATCACCGGGGAGCTGTTTTTT. This sequence joins TRBV7-2 and TRBJ2-2, with 9 bases lining up with TRBD2. Germline lookup yields CDR1 SGHTA and CDR2 FQGNSA. There are 16 residues in the CDR3. V was pared by 5 bases and J by 4 bases, with 8 bases of the junction left unmatched.

The genes are TRBV20-1 and TRBJ2-1, with 10 bases that match TRBD2. Trimming cost V 5 bases and J 0 bases; bases outside gene matches: 7. In germline, CDR1 is DFQATT, CDR2 SNEGSKA (reference sequence). This CDR3 contains 16 residues. Here the CDR3 reads CSALLAGLGSYNEQFF. The DNA of the CDR3 is TGCAGTGCTTTACTAGCGGGGCTCGGCTCCTACAATGAGCAGTTCTTC.

The chain is built from TRBV6-5 and TRBJ2-5, with a possible D match to TRBD2 (5 bases). The CDR3 sequence is 14 residues long. Germline assignment: CDR1 MNHEY and CDR2 SVGAGI. With 5 bases removed from V and 5 bases from J, the gap between germline ends came to 15 bases. Written as DNA, the CDR3 is TGTGCCAGCAGTCGGGGTCCGACCTGGGAGACCCAGTACTTC. This encodes CASSRGPTWETQYF.

At least ten counts were recorded for this clonotype. The chain employs TRBV7-8 and TRBJ1-6; D not certain. Between the trimmed V and J ends, which lost 4 bases and 12 bases, there was a span of 13 bases. Germline lookup yields CDR1 SGHVS and CDR2 FQNEAQ. The CDR3 loop spans 13 amino acids. CDR3 nucleotides: TGTGCCAGCAGCTCAAATCAACCTCTACCCCTCCACTTT. It specifies CASSSNQPLPLHF.

The chain couples TRBV11-2 to TRBJ1-6; 7 bases agree with TRBD1. The CDR3 runs 18 residues. Germline assignment: CDR1 SGHAT and CDR2 FQNNGV. V lost 6 bases to trimming and J lost 6 bases; unmatched junction nucleotides: 17. CDR3 nucleotide sequence: TGTGCCAGCAGGTCCGGGTACAGGGGTCCGAGAAGTAATTCACCCCTCCACTTT. Residues: CASRSGYRGPRSNSPLHF.

This clonotype was observed at least ten times. This sequence joins TRBV7-6 and TRBJ1-1; D ambiguous. The V and J ends lost 4 bases and 1 base respectively, with 7 bases between them. Looked up from germline, CDR1 is SGHVS and CDR2 is FNYEAQ. The CDR3 runs to 13 residues. The CDR3 nucleotides are TGTGCCAGCAGCTCTTCGGGGAACACTGAAGCTTTCTTT. Protein sequence: CASSSSGNTEAFF.